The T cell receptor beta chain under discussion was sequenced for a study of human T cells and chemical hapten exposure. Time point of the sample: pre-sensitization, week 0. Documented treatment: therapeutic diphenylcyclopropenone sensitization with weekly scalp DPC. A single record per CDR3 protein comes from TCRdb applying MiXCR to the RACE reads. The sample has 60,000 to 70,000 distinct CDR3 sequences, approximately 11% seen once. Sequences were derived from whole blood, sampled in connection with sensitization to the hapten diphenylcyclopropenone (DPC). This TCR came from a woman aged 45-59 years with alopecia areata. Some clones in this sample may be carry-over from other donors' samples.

This CDR3 is CASSRGGWSYNEQFF. The DNA of the CDR3 is TGTGCCAGCAGTCGGGGGGGGTGGTCCTACAATGAGCAGTTCTTC. This rearrangement joins TRBV12-3 or TRBV12-4 to TRBJ2-1; TRBD2 agrees at 8 bases. This CDR3 has 15 amino acids. With 5 bases clipped from V and 1 base from J, the junction kept 4 bases outside the gene matches.